The 24 T cell receptor beta chains below come from one sample, sequenced in a study of shared clonotypes between healthy human individuals. Here immunoSEQ multiplex PCR was the method, and the copy in TCRdb shows in-frame clones only, minus some. The repertoire holds about a million clones, with approximately 77% as singletons. The sequenced sample consisted of memory CD4+ T cells from PBMCs. Subset in this sample: CD45RA-negative fraction. The origin of the receptors is a man between 18 and 29 years old in good health. Some clones in this sample may be carry-over from other donors' samples.

The rearrangement joins TRBV10-1 to TRBJ2-7; a possible D gene is TRBD2 (7 bases). This CDR3 spans 13 amino acids. Per germline, CDR1 WNHNN and CDR2 SYGVQD (reference sequence). Deletions cut 0 bases from V and 8 bases from J, with 11 bases between. The CDR3 DNA reads as TGCGCCAGCAGTGAGTCGAGGGGGGGCAAGCAGTACTTC. Protein sequence: CASSESRGGKQYF.

A remark on this clone: The sample carries other DNA sequences with the same CDR3. The rearrangement uses TRBV14 and TRBJ2-7, with unresolved D. Trimming removed 1 base at V and 3 bases at J, with 4 bases between. The CDR3 is 12 residues long. Germline V gives CDR1 SGHDN, CDR2 FVKESK. The CDR3 nucleotides read TGTGCCAGCAGCCAAGTTGTCTACGAGCAGTACTTC. This sequence encodes CASSQVVYEQYF.

The chain carries TRBV27 and TRBJ1-5; the match to TRBD1 covers 10 bases. This CDR3 is 18 amino acids long. Germline lookup yields CDR1 MNHEY and CDR2 SMNVEV (reference sequence). The V segment lost 3 bases and the J segment 3 bases; nucleotides outside the gene matches: 11. The DNA for the CDR3 is TGTGCCAGCAGTTTGGGGGCACCCGGGACAGGGGCCAATCAGCCCCAGCATTTT. Residues: CASSLGAPGTGANQPQHF.

The chain links TRBV30 to TRBJ2-1; 10 nucleotides agree with TRBD2. The CDR3 runs 13 residues. The J segment lost 8 bases and the V segment lost 7 bases, leaving 8 bases of the junction unmatched. Per the germline V gene, CDR1 is GTSNPN and CDR2 is SVGIG (reference sequence). In DNA form, the CDR3 reads TGTGCCTCCGGGGGGCTAGCGGGAGATGAGCAGTTCTTC. Translation gives CASGGLAGDEQFF.

The chain recombines TRBV7-7 with TRBJ2-2; 7 nucleotides agree with TRBD2. J gave up 2 bases and V 6 bases, and 15 bases lay outside the gene matches. Germline V gene lookup returns CDR1 SSHAT and CDR2 FNYEAQ (reference sequence). The CDR3 length is 18 residues. The CDR3 loop reads CASRPGSVASGNTGELFF. The CDR3 bases are TGTGCCAGCAGACCGGGGTCCGTGGCTAGCGGTAACACCGGGGAGCTGTTTTTT.

This clone has only a few counts. The rearrangement links TRBV6-5 to TRBJ1-3; perhaps TRBD1 as D (5 bases). Trimming shortened V by 6 bases and J by 4 bases, and 13 bases separated the two germline ends. Germline lookup yields CDR1 MNHEY and CDR2 SVGAGI. This CDR3 spans 14 amino acids. CDR3 sequence: CASRTDSLGNTIYF. The DNA of the CDR3 is TGTGCCAGCAGGACCGACAGCCTCGGAAACACCATATATTTT.

The chain recombines TRBV11-2 with TRBJ1-5; 7 nucleotides agree with TRBD1. The CDR3 sequence is 15 residues long. Losses at the gene ends were 1 base for V and 5 bases for J; bases not matched to a gene: 5. Germline values: CDR1 SGHAT, CDR2 FQNNGV. CDR3 in DNA: TGTGCCAGCAGCTTAGCGGGACAGTCGTATCAGCCCCAGCATTTT. It encodes CASSLAGQSYQPQHF.

The chain combines TRBV20-1 with TRBJ2-3, with 7 bases aligning to TRBD1. Germline V gene sequence: CDR1 DFQATT, CDR2 SNEGSKA (reference sequence). With 5 bases clipped from V and 10 bases from J, the junction kept 6 bases outside the gene matches. The CDR3 spans 11 residues. CDR3 amino acids: CSASDRVAQYF. The CDR3 region has the DNA TGCAGTGCTTCTGACAGGGTGGCGCAGTATTTT.

The rearrangement joins TRBV27 to TRBJ1-2; no definite D call. CDR1 MNHEY and CDR2 SMNVEV come from the germline V gene (reference sequence). The CDR3 is 15 amino acids. V lost 2 bases and J lost 4, with 14 bases in between. The CDR3 nucleotides are TGTGCCAGCAGTTTAGAACCCGGGCGGGCCTATGGCTACACCTTC. Protein: CASSLEPGRAYGYTF.

The genes are TRBV27 and TRBJ1-5; no reliable D call. Germline values: CDR1 MNHEY, CDR2 SMNVEV (reference sequence). The CDR3 runs 11 residues. V lost 11 bases to trimming and J lost 1 base, with 6 bases between them. CDR3 region: CAGVSNQPQHF. The CDR3 region has the DNA TGTGCCGGTGTCAGCAATCAGCCCCAGCATTTT.

The V and J genes are TRBV10-3 and TRBJ2-5, with D possibly called TRBD1 or TRBD2 (5 bases each). The V end was cut by 0 bases, the J end by 5 bases, with 10 bases between. The CDR3 loop spans 14 amino acids. Germline-derived CDR1 and CDR2 are ENHRY and SYGVKD. CDR3 bases: TGTGCCATCAGTGAGTCCCGGGGCTGGGAGACCCAGTACTTC. Translated: CAISESRGWETQYF.

The J gene is TRBJ2-3, the V gene TRBV9; perhaps TRBD2 as D (7 bases). CDR3 length equals 16 residues. Trimming took off 0 bases at V and 5 bases at J, with 16 bases between the two ends. CDR1 is SGDLS, CDR2 YYNGEE, per germline. The CDR3 region is CASSVGGGALQDTQYF. The CDR3, as DNA: TGTGCCAGCAGCGTAGGAGGGGGGGCATTGCAAGATACGCAGTATTTT.

Comment on this clone: The sample contains more than one DNA sequence encoding this CDR3. The V call is TRBV2, the J call TRBJ2-7; D not resolved. CDR3 length: 12 residues. Trimming pared 6 bases from V and 0 bases from J, leaving 6 bases between. Germline-derived CDR1 and CDR2 are SNHLY and FYNNEI. CDR3 in DNA: TGTGCCAGCAGCCTCAGCTCCTACGAGCAGTACTTC. Translated: CASSLSSYEQYF.

J is TRBJ2-1 and V is TRBV7-2, with TRBD2 as a possible D gene (5 bases). With 5 bases removed from V and 7 bases from J, the gap between germline ends came to 15 bases. This CDR3 has 14 amino acids. Germline CDR1 is SGHTA and CDR2 is FQGNSA. In nucleotides, the CDR3 is TGTGCCAGCAGCCCGCCGGGAACCCGGAATGAGCAGTTCTTC. Residues: CASSPPGTRNEQFF. Full variable domain (rest looked up from reference TRBV7-2 and TRBJ2-1): GAGVSQSPSNKVTEKGKDVELRCDPISGHTALYWYRQSLGQGLEFLIYFQGNSAPDKSGLPSDRFSAERTGGSVSTLTIQRTQQEDSAVYLCASSPPGTRNEQFFGPGTRLTVL.

The chain joins TRBV5-1 to TRBJ1-2; 7 positions match TRBD1. J gave up 7 bases and V 0 bases, and 9 bases lay outside the gene matches. The CDR3 is 15 residues long. Germline CDR1 SGHRS, CDR2 YFSETQ. CDR3 DNA sequence: TGCGCCAGCAGCTTGGATACAGGGGTGAATGGTGGCTACACCTTC. This codes for CASSLDTGVNGGYTF.

J is TRBJ2-6 and V is TRBV6-5; no clear D gene. The germline V gene encodes CDR1 MNHEY and CDR2 SVGAGI. This CDR3 is 15 amino acids long. V dropped 7 bases and J dropped 1 base, with 11 bases sitting between them. CDR3 in amino acids: CASTYLSSGANVLTF. The DNA of the CDR3 is TGTGCCAGCACCTACCTCTCATCTGGGGCCAACGTCCTGACTTTC.

The chain uses TRBV10-3 and TRBJ1-2; 10 nucleotides line up with TRBD1. V lost 3 bases and J lost 7; bases outside the gene matches: 5. Looked up from germline, CDR1 is ENHRY and CDR2 is SYGVKD. The CDR3 has 14 residues. Here the CDR3 DNA reads TGTGCCATCAGTGATCCGCGGACAGGGGGTGGCTACACCTTC. Its translation: CAISDPRTGGGYTF.

For the CDR3, the DNA is TGTGCCAGCAGCTCCTCAGGGACCTATGGCTACACCTTC. Protein sequence: CASSSSGTYGYTF. V gene TRBV5-5 combines with J gene TRBJ1-2; D is perhaps TRBD1 (5 bases). V was trimmed by 3 bases and J by 4 bases, leaving 10 bases between them. Germline V gene sequence: CDR1 SGHKS, CDR2 YYEKEE (reference sequence). The CDR3 is 13 residues long.

The V and J genes are TRBV2 and TRBJ2-5; weak D call: TRBD2 (6 bases). Per germline, CDR1 SNHLY and CDR2 FYNNEI. Trimming took off 5 bases at V and 5 bases at J, with 12 bases between the two ends. The CDR3 totals 13 residues. CDR3: CASSIRRVETQYF. The CDR3 DNA reads TGTGCCAGCAGTATTAGGAGGGTGGAGACCCAGTACTTC.

The gene calls are TRBV9 and TRBJ1-1; no clear D gene. Between the trimmed V and J ends, which lost 0 bases and 1 base, there was a span of 10 bases. In germline, CDR1 is SGDLS, CDR2 YYNGEE. There are 15 residues in the CDR3. CDR3 nucleotides: TGTGCCAGCAGCGTAGACGGACTGGGGAACACTGAAGCTTTCTTT. Translating it yields CASSVDGLGNTEAFF.

The chain has TRBV5-1 and TRBJ1-4; D perhaps matches TRBD1 (5 bases). Trimming left V 0 bases short and J 5 bases short, with 11 bases between. CDR1 SGHRS and CDR2 YFSETQ come from the germline V gene. The CDR3 runs 15 residues. The CDR3, as DNA: TGCGCCAGCAGCTTGGCCGGGACCGCGAATGAAAAACTGTTTTTT. This sequence encodes CASSLAGTANEKLFF.

This chain links TRBV27 with TRBJ2-1; 10 positions agree with TRBD2. The CDR3 is 15 residues long. CDR1 is MNHEY, CDR2 SMNVEV, per germline (reference sequence). V lost 6 bases to trimming and J lost 9 bases; unmatched junction nucleotides: 11. This CDR3 reads CASSRTSGPPGEQFF. In nucleotides, the CDR3 is TGTGCCAGCAGCCGGACTAGCGGCCCCCCCGGTGAGCAGTTCTTC.

The rearrangement links TRBV15 to TRBJ2-3; D is tentatively TRBD1 or TRBD2 (5 bases each). This CDR3 spans 14 amino acids. The V gene's germline CDR1 is LNHNV and CDR2 YYDKDF (reference sequence). V lost 2 bases and J lost 1, with 7 bases in between. The CDR3 DNA reads TGTGCCACCAGCAGACGGGACGGCACAGATACGCAGTATTTT. Its protein is CATSRRDGTDTQYF.

J is TRBJ2-3 and V is TRBV21-1; the tabulated D call, TRBD2, remains unverified against the DNA. TRBV21-1 constitutes a pseudogene. The CDR3 sequence is 18 residues long. As DNA, the CDR3 is TGTGCCAGCAGCAAAGGCCTCGGGGGGGCGTATAGCACAGATACGCAGTATTTT. Translation gives CASSKGLGGAYSTDTQYF.